This T cell receptor beta chain was identified in a study of cytomegalovirus exposure and HLA in healthy donors. With 0 bases removed from V and 13 bases from J, the gap between germline ends came to 10 bases. Germline loops: CDR1 GTSNPN, CDR2 SVGIG (reference sequence). This CDR3 region has 11 residues. Researchers ran the PCR with 60 Vbeta and 13 Jbeta primers. The assay was immunoSEQ multiplex PCR, and TCRdb's table has in-frame clones only and misses some. The sample totals 130,000 to 150,000 clones. The sequence was obtained from a male donor in good health and CMV-seronegative. Sequencing input: PBMCs. The gene calls are TRBV30 and TRBJ1-5; no clear D gene. CDR3: CAWSVGRDQHF. CDR3 DNA: TGTGCCTGGAGTGTTGGGCGGGATCAGCATTTT.